Each of the 23 T cell receptor beta chains below was sequenced from the same sample in a study of blood T cell repertoires in COVID-19. Clones were sequenced by immunoSEQ multiplex PCR, and TCRdb holds only the in-frame ones, with some missing. Counted here are 150,000 to 200,000 clones, 80% to 90% occurring once; the ten biggest clones make up around 8.6%. Sequences were obtained from peripheral blood. The source is a man aged 50-60 years with active or convalescent COVID-19.

V usage is TRBV29-1 and J usage is TRBJ2-2, with 12 bases that match TRBD2. There are 16 residues in the CDR3. CDR1 is SQVTM, CDR2 ANQGSEA, per germline. V lost 4 bases and J lost 7; bases outside the gene matches: 10. The CDR3 here is CSVGGLAGSTGGELFF. The CDR3 bases are TGCAGCGTTGGCGGACTAGCGGGATCGACGGGCGGGGAGCTGTTTTTT.

The chain carries TRBV15 and TRBJ1-5, with D hard to call. The germline V and J ends were trimmed by 6 bases and 3 bases, with 15 bases remaining between them. Per germline, CDR1 LNHNV and CDR2 YYDKDF (reference sequence). This CDR3 region has 15 residues. The chain's CDR3 is CATRASRDFNQPQHF. The CDR3 nucleotides are TGTGCCACCAGAGCGTCCAGAGATTTCAATCAGCCCCAGCATTTT.

The chain has TRBV18 and TRBJ1-1; D is unresolved. In germline, CDR1 is KGHSH, CDR2 LQKENI. The CDR3 length is 15 residues. V dropped 2 bases and J dropped 3 bases, with 13 bases sitting between them. CDR3 sequence: CASSPYTGRDTEAFF. The CDR3, as DNA: TGTGCCAGCTCACCATATACGGGTCGGGACACTGAAGCTTTCTTT.

The chain is built from TRBV19 and TRBJ1-2; D may be TRBD1 (5 bases). The CDR3 loop spans 18 amino acids. V was clipped by 0 bases and J by 8 bases, with 25 bases between them. The germline gives CDR1 LNHDA, CDR2 SQIVND (reference sequence). The CDR3 nucleotides read TGTGCCAGTAGTATAGATCGGATGGGCGGCACAGGTTCTTACGGCTACACCTTC. This translates into CASSIDRMGGTGSYGYTF.

The chain joins TRBV12-5 to TRBJ1-1; D is ambiguous. This CDR3 is built from 16 residues. The germline gives CDR1 LGHNT, CDR2 FRNRAP. The V and J ends lost 0 bases and 0 bases respectively, with 11 bases between them. CDR3 in DNA: TGTGCTAGTGGTTTGGTACTTGGCAGGTTGAACACTGAAGCTTTCTTT. As protein: CASGLVLGRLNTEAFF.

Here the CDR3 reads CASSFRETQYF. The CDR3 DNA follows: TGTGCCAGCAGCTTCAGAGAGACCCAGTACTTC. The chain is built from TRBV5-6 and TRBJ2-5; D ambiguous. The CDR3 runs 11 residues. CDR1 is SGHDT, CDR2 YYEEEE, per germline. V shed 2 bases and J shed 4 bases, with 3 bases lying between them.

V gene TRBV5-1 combines with J gene TRBJ1-6; D unresolved. This CDR3 region has 14 residues. Trimming took off 0 bases at V and 5 bases at J, with 6 bases between the two ends. Germline V gene lookup returns CDR1 SGHRS and CDR2 YFSETQ. The CDR3 region has the DNA TGCGCCAGCAGCTTGGGGCCAGATAATTCACCCCTCCACTTT. It yields the protein CASSLGPDNSPLHF. The whole variable domain, remainder taken from reference TRBV5-1 and TRBJ1-6, is KAGVTQTPRYLIKTRGQQVTLSCSPISGHRSVSWYQQTPGQGLQFLFEYFSETQRNKGNFPGRFSGRQFSNSRSEMNVSTLELGDSALYLCASSLGPDNSPLHFGNGTRLTVT.

The V and J genes are TRBV9 and TRBJ2-1, with D perhaps TRBD2 (5 bases). This CDR3 has 15 amino acids. The germline V gene has CDR1 SGDLS and CDR2 YYNGEE. The V end was cut by 3 bases, the J end by 6 bases, with 16 bases between. The CDR3 nucleotides are TGTGCCAGCAGCGCTCCCCCGGGGAGCAGCAATGAGCAGTTCTTC. Translated: CASSAPPGSSNEQFF.

The genes are TRBV20-1 and TRBJ2-1, with 9 bases identical to TRBD2. There are 11 residues in the CDR3. In germline, CDR1 is DFQATT, CDR2 SNEGSKA (reference sequence). The ends lost 6 bases at V and 8 bases at J; junction bases unmatched: 2. The CDR3 nucleotides are TGCAGTGCCCGGACTAGCGATGAGCAGTTCTTC. Its translation: CSARTSDEQFF.

The chain combines TRBV6-5 with TRBJ1-1; maybe TRBD1 (6 bases). V gave up 0 bases and J gave up 6 bases, with 14 bases separating them. The CDR3 consists of 15 residues. Germline values: CDR1 MNHEY, CDR2 SVGAGI. The CDR3 DNA sequence: TGTGCCAGCAGTTACTCGTGGGAGACAGGTGCTGAAGCTTTCTTT. This encodes CASSYSWETGAEAFF.

V is TRBV14 and J is TRBJ1-3; TRBD1 matches at 10 bases. The germline gives CDR1 SGHDN, CDR2 FVKESK. This CDR3 has 19 residues. Unmatched junction bases numbered 9, after V lost 0 bases and J lost 1 base. The CDR3 DNA sequence: TGTGCCAGCAGCCAAGAAAGGGACAGGGGCATAGGGTCTGGAAACACCATATATTTT. It is translated as CASSQERDRGIGSGNTIYF.

The gene calls are TRBV10-2 and TRBJ1-5; possibly TRBD1 for D (5 bases). CDR3 size: 12 residues. Germline-derived CDR1 and CDR2 are WSHSY and SAAADI. The germline V and J ends were trimmed by 10 bases and 11 bases, with 18 bases remaining between them. The CDR3, as DNA: TGCGCCACCTCCCAGGGCGGTCCGACCCAGCATTTT. The encoded protein is CATSQGGPTQHF.

V gene TRBV5-1 combines with J gene TRBJ1-1; D not certain. V shed 0 bases and J shed 0 bases, with 6 bases lying between them. This CDR3 is 14 amino acids long. CDR1 SGHRS and CDR2 YFSETQ come from the germline V gene. The CDR3 region is CASSLEQLNTEAFF. The CDR3 coding sequence is TGCGCCAGCAGCTTGGAACAGTTGAACACTGAAGCTTTCTTT.

V usage is TRBV6-1 and J usage is TRBJ1-2, with D possibly being TRBD1 (6 bases). Germline-derived CDR1 and CDR2 are MNHNS and SASEGT. Trimming stripped 0 bases from V and 3 bases from J, with 8 bases between. The CDR3 totals 14 residues. The CDR3 DNA follows: TGTGCCAGCAGTGAAGCCCAGGGGCACTATGGCTACACCTTC. Translation: CASSEAQGHYGYTF.

This chain links TRBV20-1 with TRBJ2-7; TRBD2 might be the D (6 bases). Germline assignment: CDR1 DFQATT and CDR2 SNEGSKA (reference sequence). CDR3 size: 14 residues. Trimming removed 3 bases from V and 3 bases from J, with 15 bases in between. CDR3 loop: CSASDGRGIYEQYF. The CDR3 nucleotides are TGCAGTGCTAGTGACGGGAGAGGGATCTACGAGCAGTACTTC.

This clone was seen once. This chain links TRBV12-3 or TRBV12-4 with TRBJ2-4; D might be TRBD2 (6 bases). V was clipped by 5 bases and J by 8 bases, with 13 bases between them. This CDR3 spans 13 amino acids. CDR3 DNA: TGTGCCAGCAGTCATGGGGGGACGGACATTCAGTACTTC. It translates to CASSHGGTDIQYF.

The J gene is TRBJ2-3, the V gene TRBV30; D gene unclear. Trimming stripped 2 bases from V and 4 bases from J, with 4 bases between. This CDR3 contains 11 residues. CDR1 and CDR2 (germline): GTSNPN, SVGIG (reference sequence). CDR3: CAWSSADTQYF. DNA of the CDR3: TGTGCCTGGAGTTCCGCAGATACGCAGTATTTT.

The genes are TRBV28 and TRBJ2-1; 7 positions agree with TRBD2. CDR1 is MDHEN and CDR2 is SYDVKM in the germline V gene. CDR3 length: 14 residues. V shed 11 bases and J 3 bases; nucleotides not matched to a gene: 10. CDR3 sequence: CALGGDGNYNEQFF. In DNA, the CDR3 is TGTGCCTTGGGGGGGGACGGTAACTACAATGAGCAGTTCTTC.

The chain carries TRBV2 and TRBJ2-3; 12 nucleotides match TRBD2. The V gene's germline CDR1 is SNHLY and CDR2 FYNNEI. V was pared by 7 bases and J by 2 bases, with 16 bases of the junction left unmatched. This CDR3 is built from 19 residues. CDR3 nucleotides: TGTGCCAGCACTCCCGCCTGGCTAGCGGGAGGGCCCTCCACAGATACGCAGTATTTT. Translating gives CASTPAWLAGGPSTDTQYF.

This clone was counted between two and nine times. The V call is TRBV19, the J call TRBJ2-3; a possible D gene is TRBD1 (6 bases). The CDR3 totals 16 residues. Deletions cut 9 bases from V and 7 bases from J, with 26 bases between. Looked up from germline, CDR1 is LNHDA and CDR2 is SQIVND (reference sequence). This CDR3 reads CASNPGTLFMFNTQYF. The CDR3 nucleotides are TGTGCCAGCAATCCGGGGACACTTTTCATGTTCAATACGCAGTATTTT.

This clone was recorded only once. The chain joins TRBV30 to TRBJ2-1; D call uncertain. V dropped 2 bases and J dropped 9 bases, with 20 bases sitting between them. Germline values: CDR1 GTSNPN, CDR2 SVGIG (reference sequence). This CDR3 spans 15 amino acids. The CDR3 region has the DNA TGTGCCTGGAGTTGGCAGGCCCCCCCCAACGGTGAGCAGTTCTTC. It codes for CAWSWQAPPNGEQFF.

The chain combines TRBV29-1 with TRBJ1-5, with 8 bases aligning to TRBD1. CDR1 is SQVTM and CDR2 is ANQGSEA in the germline V gene. V trimming: 5 bases; J trimming: 5 bases; junction bases outside the gene matches: 8. The CDR3 sequence is 14 residues long. The CDR3 DNA reads TGCAGCGTTACGACAGGGGCGAACGATCAGCCCCAGCATTTT. This codes for CSVTTGANDQPQHF.

This chain connects TRBV7-2 to TRBJ1-6; possible D gene TRBD1, 5 bases. Germline V gives CDR1 SGHTA, CDR2 FQGNSA. V lost 1 base and J lost 7, with 8 bases in between. The CDR3 is 14 residues long. CDR3 nucleotide sequence: TGTGCCAGCAGCTTAGGAGACAGAAATTCACCCCTCCACTTT. Its protein is CASSLGDRNSPLHF.